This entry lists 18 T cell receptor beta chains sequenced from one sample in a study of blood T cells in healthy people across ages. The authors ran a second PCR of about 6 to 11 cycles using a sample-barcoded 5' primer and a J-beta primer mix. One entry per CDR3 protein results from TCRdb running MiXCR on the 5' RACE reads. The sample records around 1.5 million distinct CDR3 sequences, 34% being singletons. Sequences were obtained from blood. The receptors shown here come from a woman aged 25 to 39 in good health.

CDR3 nucleotide sequence: TGTGCCAGCAGGGACGGACAGGGGTATCAGCCCCAGCATTTT. Protein sequence: CASRDGQGYQPQHF. V usage is TRBV2 and J usage is TRBJ1-5, with 9 bases aligning to TRBD1. The V and J ends lost 6 bases and 5 bases, in that order; junction bases with no gene match: 5. This CDR3 region has 14 residues. In germline, CDR1 is SNHLY, CDR2 FYNNEI.

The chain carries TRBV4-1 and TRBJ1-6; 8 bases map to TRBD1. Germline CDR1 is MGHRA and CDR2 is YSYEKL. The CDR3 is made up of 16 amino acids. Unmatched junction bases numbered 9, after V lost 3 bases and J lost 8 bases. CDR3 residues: CASSHYTGGTYSPLHF. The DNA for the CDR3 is TGCGCCAGCAGCCATTATACAGGGGGGACTTATTCACCCCTCCACTTT.

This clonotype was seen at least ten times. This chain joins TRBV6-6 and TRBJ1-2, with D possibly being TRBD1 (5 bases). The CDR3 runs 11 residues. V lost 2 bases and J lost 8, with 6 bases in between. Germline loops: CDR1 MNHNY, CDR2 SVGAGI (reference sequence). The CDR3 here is CASSYGGGYTF. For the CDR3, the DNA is TGTGCCAGCAGTTACGGGGGAGGCTACACCTTC.

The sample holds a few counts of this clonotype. CDR3 sequence (DNA): TGTGCCAGCAGCTTAACCAGTGGCTACACCTTC. As protein: CASSLTSGYTF. The V and J genes are TRBV7-9 and TRBJ1-2, with unresolved D. CDR3 size: 11 residues. Germline assignment: CDR1 SEHNR and CDR2 FQNEAQ (reference sequence). V lost 2 bases to trimming and J lost 7 bases, with 5 bases between them.

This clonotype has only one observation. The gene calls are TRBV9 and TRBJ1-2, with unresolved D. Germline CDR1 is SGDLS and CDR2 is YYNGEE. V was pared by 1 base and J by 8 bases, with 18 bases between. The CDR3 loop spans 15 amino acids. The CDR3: CASSVMNTGPKGYTF. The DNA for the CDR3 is TGTGCCAGCAGCGTAATGAATACGGGCCCGAAGGGCTACACCTTC.

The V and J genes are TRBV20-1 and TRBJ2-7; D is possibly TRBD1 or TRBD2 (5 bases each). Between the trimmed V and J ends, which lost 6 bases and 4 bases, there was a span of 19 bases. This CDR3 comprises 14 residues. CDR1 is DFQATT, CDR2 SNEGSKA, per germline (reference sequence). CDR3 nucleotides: TGCAGTGCCCAGCCCGGGACCTACTCTTACGAGCAGTACTTC. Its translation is CSAQPGTYSYEQYF.

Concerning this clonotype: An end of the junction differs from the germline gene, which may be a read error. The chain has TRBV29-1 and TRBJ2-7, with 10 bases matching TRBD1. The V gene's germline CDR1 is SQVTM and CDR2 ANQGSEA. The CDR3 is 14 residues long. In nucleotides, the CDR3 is TGCAACGTTGTAGTAGGGACAGGGGCCTACGAGCAGTACTTC. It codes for CNVVVGTGAYEQYF.

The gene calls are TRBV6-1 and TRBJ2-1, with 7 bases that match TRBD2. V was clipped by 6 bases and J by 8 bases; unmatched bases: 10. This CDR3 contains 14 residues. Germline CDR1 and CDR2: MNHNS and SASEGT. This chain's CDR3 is CASRLAARSDEQFF. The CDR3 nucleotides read TGTGCCAGCAGGCTAGCGGCGAGGAGCGATGAGCAGTTCTTC.

The CDR3 nucleotides read TGCAGTGCTATAAACAGGGGCAGGTCCTACGAGCAGTACTTC. This gives the protein CSAINRGRSYEQYF. The rearrangement links TRBV20-1 to TRBJ2-7, with 7 positions matching TRBD1. V trimming: 4 bases; J trimming: 1 base; junction bases outside the gene matches: 7. CDR1 is DFQATT, CDR2 SNEGSKA, per germline (reference sequence). The CDR3 totals 14 residues.

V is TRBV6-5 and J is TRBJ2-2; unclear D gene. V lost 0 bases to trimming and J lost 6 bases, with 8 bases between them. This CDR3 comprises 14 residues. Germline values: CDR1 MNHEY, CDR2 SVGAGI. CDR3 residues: CASSYSDRPGELFF. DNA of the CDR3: TGTGCCAGCAGTTACTCCGATAGGCCCGGGGAGCTGTTTTTT.

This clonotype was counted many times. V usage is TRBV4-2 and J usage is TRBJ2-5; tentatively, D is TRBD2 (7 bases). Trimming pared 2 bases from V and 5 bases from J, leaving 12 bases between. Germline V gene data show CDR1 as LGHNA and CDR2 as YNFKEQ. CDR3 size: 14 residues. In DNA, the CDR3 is TGTGCCAGCAGCCAACCGACGGGGGGCGAGACCCAGTACTTC. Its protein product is CASSQPTGGETQYF.

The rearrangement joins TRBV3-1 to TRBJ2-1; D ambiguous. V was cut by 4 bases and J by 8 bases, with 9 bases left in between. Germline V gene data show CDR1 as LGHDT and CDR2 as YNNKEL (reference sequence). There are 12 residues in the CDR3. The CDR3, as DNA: TGTGCCAGCAGCCTCTTAGCTTATGAGCAGTTCTTC. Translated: CASSLLAYEQFF.

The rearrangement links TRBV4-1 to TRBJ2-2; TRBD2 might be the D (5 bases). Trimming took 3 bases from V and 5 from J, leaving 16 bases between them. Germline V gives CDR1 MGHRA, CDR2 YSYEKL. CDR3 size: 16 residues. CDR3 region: CASSHKPGGDTGELFF. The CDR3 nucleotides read TGCGCCAGCAGCCACAAACCAGGAGGAGATACCGGGGAGCTGTTTTTT.

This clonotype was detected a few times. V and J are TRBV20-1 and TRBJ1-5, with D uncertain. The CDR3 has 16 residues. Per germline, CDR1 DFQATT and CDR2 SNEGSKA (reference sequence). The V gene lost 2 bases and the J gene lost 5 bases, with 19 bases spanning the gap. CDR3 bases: TGCAGTGCTAGACACGCGAAACTCTCACCCGATCAGCCCCAGCATTTT. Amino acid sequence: CSARHAKLSPDQPQHF.

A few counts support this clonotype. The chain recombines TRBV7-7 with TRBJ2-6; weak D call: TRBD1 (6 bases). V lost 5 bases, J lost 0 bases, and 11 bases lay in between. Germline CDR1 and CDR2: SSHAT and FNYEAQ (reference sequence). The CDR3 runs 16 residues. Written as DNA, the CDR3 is TGTGCCAGCAGCCGTTTAGGGGGCTCTGGGGCCAACGTCCTGACTTTC. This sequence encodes CASSRLGGSGANVLTF.

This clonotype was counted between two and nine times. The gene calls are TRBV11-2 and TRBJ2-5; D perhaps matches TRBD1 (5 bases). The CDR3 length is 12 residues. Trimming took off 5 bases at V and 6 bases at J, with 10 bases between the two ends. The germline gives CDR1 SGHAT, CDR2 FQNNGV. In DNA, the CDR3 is TGTGCCAGCAGCCCCCAGGGAAAGACCCAGTACTTC. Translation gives CASSPQGKTQYF.

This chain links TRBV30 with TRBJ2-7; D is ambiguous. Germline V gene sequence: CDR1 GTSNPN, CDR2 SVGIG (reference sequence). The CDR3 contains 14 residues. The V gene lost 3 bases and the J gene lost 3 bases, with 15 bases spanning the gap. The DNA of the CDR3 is TGTGCCTGGAGCGACCCCGGGCCTTTCTACGAGCAGTACTTC. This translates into CAWSDPGPFYEQYF.

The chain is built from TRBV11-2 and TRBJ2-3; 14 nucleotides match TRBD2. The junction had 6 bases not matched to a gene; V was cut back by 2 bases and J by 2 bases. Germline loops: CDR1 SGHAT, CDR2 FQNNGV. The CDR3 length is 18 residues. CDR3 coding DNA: TGTGCCAGCAGCTTAAGGCGACTAGCGGGAGGGTTCACAGATACGCAGTATTTT. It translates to CASSLRRLAGGFTDTQYF. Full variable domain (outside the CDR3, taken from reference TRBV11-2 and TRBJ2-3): EAGVAQSPRYKIIEKRQSVAFWCNPISGHATLYWYQQILGQGPKLLIQFQNNGVVDDSQLPKDRFSAERLKGVDSTLKIQPAKLEDSAVYLCASSLRRLAGGFTDTQYFGPGTRLTVL.